These T cell receptor beta chains were read from a single sample in a study of blood T cell repertoires in COVID-19. Data came from immunoSEQ multiplex PCR; TCRdb stores just in-frame clones and leaves some out. The data show a few hundred thousand clones, with approximately 78% seen just once and over 9.5% held by the top ten. Sequencing was performed on peripheral blood. The receptor source for this set is a woman over 75 with acute or convalescent COVID-19. CDR3s include the opening cysteine and the closing phenylalanine or tryptophan. The D gene is left open where the match is weak. Clone size is given for some rows only: seen once, a few or many times, or a class if the clone is expanded.

D	V	size	J	CDR3	DNA
-	TRBV25-1	-	TRBJ1-2	CASSEFGDVAYGYTF	TGTGCCAGCAGTGAATTCGGGGATGTGGCCTATGGCTACACCTTC
-	TRBV18	-	TRBJ2-2	CASSPQGSDTAGELFF	TGTGCCAGCTCACCACAGGGTAGCGATACCGCCGGGGAGCTGTTTTTT
-	TRBV28	once	TRBJ2-7	CASSLGGIPYEQYF	TGTGCCAGCAGTTTAGGGGGGATCCCCTACGAGCAGTACTTC
-	TRBV6-4	-	TRBJ1-2	CASSEESDNYGYTF	TGTGCCAGCAGTGAGGAGTCAGACAACTATGGCTACACCTTC
-	TRBV15	-	TRBJ1-2	CATSRDRDYNYGYTF	TGTGCCACCAGCAGAGACAGGGACTATAACTATGGCTACACCTTC
TRBD2	TRBV6-2/TRBV6-3	-	TRBJ2-5	CASSYTPSGGFRIQETQYF	TGTGCCAGCAGTTACACTCCTAGCGGGGGTTTCCGGATACAAGAGACCCAGTACTTC
TRBD1	TRBV30	-	TRBJ2-7	CAWSPPPTGASSYEQYF	TGTGCCTGGAGTCCCCCCCCCACAGGGGCAAGCTCCTACGAGCAGTACTTC
-	TRBV5-4	-	TRBJ2-7	CASSLGEWASISYEQYF	TGTGCCAGCAGCTTGGGGGAGTGGGCTAGTATCTCCTACGAGCAGTACTTC
-	TRBV27	-	TRBJ2-7	CASSFTGIPPYEQYF	TGTGCCAGCAGTTTTACGGGGATCCCCCCCTACGAGCAGTACTTC
-	TRBV18	-	TRBJ2-7	CASSPSQSYEQYF	TGTGCCAGCTCACCTAGCCAATCCTACGAGCAGTACTTC
-	TRBV6-6	few	TRBJ2-7	CASRISYEQYF	TGTGCCAGCAGAATATCCTACGAGCAGTACTTC
TRBD1	TRBV28	-	TRBJ1-5	CASRAPGQGNQPQHF	TGTGCCAGCAGGGCTCCGGGACAGGGCAATCAGCCCCAGCATTTT
-	TRBV28	-	TRBJ2-5	CASSSRTGRDGGETQYF	TGTGCCAGCAGTTCAAGGACAGGGAGGGACGGCGGGGAGACCCAGTACTTC
TRBD1	TRBV5-5	-	TRBJ2-3	CASSLRDPGGSGTDTQYF	TGTGCCAGCAGCTTGCGCGACCCAGGGGGCAGCGGCACAGATACGCAGTATTTT
-	TRBV12-3/TRBV12-4	-	TRBJ2-5	CASSFRGLETQYF	TGTGCCAGCAGTTTTCGGGGTCTAGAGACCCAGTACTTC
TRBD1	TRBV29-1	once	TRBJ2-7	CSVDAGQGTYEQYF	TGCAGCGTCGACGCGGGACAGGGTACCTACGAGCAGTACTTC
-	TRBV28	-	TRBJ2-7	CASSLRPGLTYEQYF	TGTGCCAGCAGTTTGAGACCGGGTCTAACCTACGAGCAGTACTTC
-	TRBV12-5	few	TRBJ2-3	CASGLGTGEQYF	-
-	TRBV20-1	-	TRBJ1-1	CSASGGGNTEAFF	TGCAGTGCTAGTGGGGGAGGTAACACTGAAGCTTTCTTT
-	TRBV7-9	-	TRBJ2-7	CASSSREGEVYEQYF	TGTGCCAGCAGCTCCCGCGAAGGAGAAGTATACGAGCAGTACTTC
-	TRBV29-1	-	TRBJ1-2	CSVETANYGYTF	TGCAGCGTTGAGACAGCAAACTATGGCTACACCTTC
TRBD2	TRBV12-5	-	TRBJ2-3	CASGLGLAEDTDTQYF	TGTGCTAGTGGTTTGGGACTAGCGGAGGACACAGATACGCAGTATTTT
TRBD1	TRBV11-3	-	TRBJ2-7	CASSIKGAPHEQYF	TGTGCCAGCAGCATAAAGGGGGCGCCCCACGAGCAGTACTTC